Shown below are 18 T cell receptor beta chains from a single sample sequenced in a study of technical replicates of blood from several donors. This table comes from immunoSEQ multiplex PCR, and its TCRdb copy is limited to in-frame clones, with some not included. The table lists about 83,000 clones, 95% to 97% of them singletons. The specimen was T cells isolated from PBMCs. These receptors were taken from a human donor in good health.

This chain uses TRBV2 with TRBJ1-4, with TRBD1 as a possible D gene (5 bases). V was clipped by 7 bases and J by 8 bases, with 17 bases between them. The CDR3 runs 14 residues. Germline V CDR1 and CDR2: SNHLY, FYNNEI. This CDR3 reads CASNGGTSGEKLFF. The CDR3 DNA is TGTGCCAGCAACGGCGGGACGTCGGGAGAAAAACTGTTTTTT.

This clone was observed once. The genes are TRBV6-5 and TRBJ2-7; D possibly corresponds to TRBD2 (5 bases). The germline V gene encodes CDR1 MNHEY and CDR2 SVGAGI. This CDR3 has 15 residues. Trimming took 0 bases from V and 1 from J, leaving 10 bases between them. This CDR3 reads CASSYSLDSSYEQYF. Here the CDR3 DNA reads TGTGCCAGCAGTTACTCCCTGGACTCTTCCTACGAGCAGTACTTC.

This chain links TRBV9 with TRBJ2-1, with D uncertain. Germline CDR1 is SGDLS and CDR2 is YYNGEE. The V end lost 3 bases, the J end lost 6 bases, and 10 bases lay between the germline ends. The CDR3 contains 13 residues. CDR3 in amino acids: CASSEANLNEQFF. As DNA, the CDR3 is TGTGCCAGCAGCGAAGCCAACCTCAATGAGCAGTTCTTC.

The J gene is TRBJ2-2, the V gene TRBV7-6; D might be TRBD1 (5 bases). Germline assignment: CDR1 SGHVS and CDR2 FNYEAQ. CDR3 length equals 15 residues. Between the trimmed V and J ends, which lost 5 bases and 2 bases, there was a span of 12 bases. The CDR3 protein is CASSDQGQNTGELFF. CDR3 DNA: TGTGCCAGCAGCGACCAGGGCCAAAACACCGGGGAGCTGTTTTTT.

This clone was seen only once. The chain links TRBV19 to TRBJ2-7; 7 nucleotides line up with TRBD1. Per the germline V gene, CDR1 is LNHDA and CDR2 is SQIVND (reference sequence). This CDR3 contains 13 residues. With V trimmed by 3 bases and J by 4 bases, 3 bases remained unmatched. As DNA, the CDR3 is TGTGCCAGTAGTATTGGACAGGAGTACGAGCAGTACTTC. Encoded protein: CASSIGQEYEQYF.

This chain connects TRBV18 to TRBJ2-1; possibly TRBD2 for D (5 bases). The CDR3 is made up of 15 amino acids. Looked up from germline, CDR1 is KGHSH and CDR2 is LQKENI. Trimming cost V 3 bases and J 8 bases, with 17 bases left between them. CDR3 bases: TGTGCCAGCTCACCGAGGAGGAGACCCCAGGATGAGCAGTTCTTC. Amino acids: CASSPRRRPQDEQFF.

The chain recombines TRBV11-2 with TRBJ1-1, with D unclear. V was pared by 6 bases and J by 7 bases, with 15 bases between. This CDR3 contains 13 residues. Germline CDR1 and CDR2: SGHAT and FQNNGV. Here the CDR3 DNA reads TGTGCCAGCAGACCTCCAGCGCTTTATGAAGCTTTCTTT. This encodes CASRPPALYEAFF.

Concerning this clone itself: The junction departs from the called germline gene at one end, perhaps through a read error. The J gene is TRBJ2-5, the V gene TRBV2; a weak D match, TRBD1 (5 bases). The germline V gene has CDR1 SNHLY and CDR2 FYNNEI. This CDR3 comprises 15 residues. The CDR3 DNA reads as TGTGCCAGCAGTGAATTCAAGACAGAAGAAGAGACCCGGTACTTC. Protein sequence: CASSEFKTEEETRYF.

The V call is TRBV9, the J call TRBJ1-1, with D possibly TRBD1 on 5 matching bases. Germline V gene lookup returns CDR1 SGDLS and CDR2 YYNGEE. Trimming stripped 0 bases from V and 6 bases from J, with 15 bases between. This CDR3 region has 15 residues. This CDR3 reads CASSVGSFGGAEAFF. The CDR3 DNA sequence: TGTGCCAGCAGCGTAGGATCTTTTGGGGGGGCTGAAGCTTTCTTT.

The J gene is TRBJ1-1, the V gene TRBV6-5, with no clear D. The CDR3 covers 12 residues. V was cut by 4 bases and J by 11 bases, with 14 bases left in between. The germline CDR1 and CDR2 sequences are MNHEY and SVGAGI. CDR3 region: CASSSGELRAFF. The CDR3 coding sequence is TGTGCCAGCAGTTCCGGGGAGTTGAGGGCTTTCTTT.

The chain joins TRBV9 to TRBJ2-3, with no clear D. Germline lookup yields CDR1 SGDLS and CDR2 YYNGEE. Trimming left V 2 bases short and J 9 bases short, with 13 bases between. The CDR3 is made up of 13 amino acids. The CDR3 spells CASSVEPHGTQYF. DNA of the CDR3: TGTGCCAGCAGCGTGGAGCCCCACGGGACGCAGTATTTT.

The V call is TRBV28, the J call TRBJ1-2; no clear D gene. CDR1 MDHEN and CDR2 SYDVKM come from the germline V gene. The V and J ends lost 2 bases and 4 bases respectively, with 20 bases between them. This CDR3 comprises 17 residues. For the CDR3, the DNA is TGTGCCAGCAGTTTACCTCGGTTGGCCGATTGGAGCTATGGCTACACCTTC. It translates to CASSLPRLADWSYGYTF.

The J gene is TRBJ1-2, the V gene TRBV29-1, with TRBD1 as a possible D gene (5 bases). In germline, CDR1 is SQVTM, CDR2 ANQGSEA. CDR3 length equals 13 residues. V was clipped by 4 bases and J by 3 bases, with 12 bases between them. The CDR3 region has the DNA TGCAGCGTTGCCAGACAGAAAGACTATGGCTACACCTTC. It specifies CSVARQKDYGYTF.

The V and J genes are TRBV19 and TRBJ2-6, with 7 positions matching TRBD2. Trimming at V came to 5 bases and at J to 0 bases, leaving 7 bases not matched to a gene. This CDR3 is 17 amino acids long. Looked up from germline, CDR1 is LNHDA and CDR2 is SQIVND (reference sequence). The CDR3 reads CASSSGLDFSGANVLTF. In DNA form, the CDR3 reads TGTGCCAGTAGTTCCGGACTAGATTTCTCTGGGGCCAACGTCCTGACTTTC.

The rearrangement uses TRBV6-5 and TRBJ1-1; D remains ambiguous. Germline assignment: CDR1 MNHEY and CDR2 SVGAGI. V lost 1 base and J 1 base, leaving 7 bases between the germline ends. This CDR3 spans 14 amino acids. The CDR3 spells CASSYYTGNTEAFF. CDR3 nucleotides: TGTGCCAGCAGTTACTATACGGGGAACACTGAAGCTTTCTTT.

This chain links TRBV7-8 with TRBJ1-2; D gene unclear. The germline V gene has CDR1 SGHVS and CDR2 FQNEAQ. The CDR3 spans 16 residues. V lost 1 base to trimming and J lost 5 bases, with 17 bases between them. CDR3 in amino acids: CASSLVSGVTSYGYTF. CDR3 bases: TGTGCCAGCAGCTTAGTATCTGGGGTTACTAGTTATGGCTACACCTTC.

V and J are TRBV27 and TRBJ1-2; 8 nucleotides agree with TRBD1. V was clipped by 5 bases and J by 4 bases; unmatched bases: 9. The V gene's germline CDR1 is MNHEY and CDR2 SMNVEV (reference sequence). This CDR3 contains 15 residues. The CDR3 loop is CASSATSTGVYGYTF. The DNA for the CDR3 is TGTGCCAGCAGTGCCACCTCGACAGGGGTCTATGGCTACACCTTC.

The rearrangement uses TRBV30 and TRBJ2-5, with 13 bases lining up with TRBD2. The V gene end was trimmed by 6 bases and the J gene end by 7 bases; junction bases not matched to a gene: 17. CDR1 and CDR2 from the germline V gene are GTSNPN and SVGIG (reference sequence). The CDR3 covers 17 residues. The CDR3 DNA is TGTGCCTGCAGAACCAGACTAGCGGGAGGTAGTCGGGTGACCCAGTACTTC. This codes for CACRTRLAGGSRVTQYF.